Listed here are 7 T cell receptor beta chains from one sample, sequenced in a study of cytomegalovirus exposure and HLA in healthy donors. Both 60 Vbeta primers and 13 Jbeta primers went into the PCR. The table came from immunoSEQ multiplex PCR; TCRdb's copy has only in-frame clones and leaves some out. The table includes roughly 130,000 clones, roughly 77% detected once. Sequencing was performed on PBMCs. The receptors here all came from a man aged 30-40 years in good health and CMV-seronegative.

The rearrangement uses TRBV9 and TRBJ2-7, with TRBD1 as a possible D gene (6 bases). The CDR3 sequence is 14 residues long. Trimming left V 2 bases short and J 0 bases short, with 9 bases between. Germline lookup yields CDR1 SGDLS and CDR2 YYNGEE. The CDR3 spells CASSVDSSSYEQYF. CDR3 coding DNA: TGTGCCAGCAGCGTGGACAGCAGCTCCTACGAGCAGTACTTC.

The chain is built from TRBV5-4 and TRBJ2-3; perhaps TRBD2 as D (5 bases). CDR3 size: 15 residues. The ends were cut back, 4 bases at V and 4 bases at J, with 16 bases in the middle. The germline CDR1 and CDR2 sequences are SGHNT and YYREEE (reference sequence). The CDR3 nucleotides read TGTGCCAGCAGCCCAAACATTATTAGCGCAGATACGCAGTATTTT. Protein product: CASSPNIISADTQYF.

This clone was observed a handful of times. The chain carries TRBV10-3 and TRBJ1-2; maybe TRBD1 (5 bases). The CDR3 has 12 amino acids. Germline CDR1 reads ENHRY; CDR2 reads SYGVKD. Trimming stripped 8 bases from V and 8 bases from J, with 15 bases between. The CDR3 DNA sequence: TGTGCCATCTACATAGGGGCGGGGGGCTACACCTTC. Protein product: CAIYIGAGGYTF.

The rearrangement links TRBV25-1 to TRBJ1-2; 7 bases fit TRBD1. Germline V gene lookup returns CDR1 MGHDK and CDR2 SYGVNS. Trimming at V came to 2 bases and at J to 6 bases, leaving 6 bases not matched to a gene. This CDR3 comprises 14 residues. CDR3: CASSEAGRGDGYTF. The CDR3 nucleotides read TGTGCCAGCAGTGAAGCCGGCAGGGGGGATGGCTACACCTTC.

The sample holds one count of this clone. The V and J genes are TRBV10-3 and TRBJ2-7; TRBD2 is a possible D gene (6 bases). Germline V gene data show CDR1 as ENHRY and CDR2 as SYGVKD. V lost 4 bases, J lost 2 bases, and 15 bases lay in between. CDR3 size: 15 residues. The chain's CDR3 is CAISGGDSGTYEQYF. DNA for the CDR3: TGTGCCATCAGTGGCGGGGATAGCGGTACCTACGAGCAGTACTTC.

The chain combines TRBV14 with TRBJ2-7; possible D gene TRBD1, 6 bases. This CDR3 has 15 amino acids. Germline V lookup: CDR1 SGHDN, CDR2 FVKESK. V lost 3 bases to trimming and J lost 2 bases, with 14 bases between them. CDR3 nucleotide sequence: TGTGCCAGCAGCCACCAAGACAGGCGTCCCTACGAGCAGTACTTC. Amino acids: CASSHQDRRPYEQYF. Supplemented by reference TRBV14 and TRBJ2-7, the full variable domain reads EAGVTQFPSHSVIEKGQTVTLRCDPISGHDNLYWYRRVMGKEIKFLLHFVKESKQDESGMPNNRFLAERTGGTYSTLKVQPAELEDSGVYFCASSHQDRRPYEQYFGPGTRLTVT.

DNA for the CDR3: TGTGCCAGCGGTGCGGGAGCAGGGAACACTGAAGCTTTCTTT. Protein sequence: CASGAGAGNTEAFF. V is TRBV2 and J is TRBJ1-1; D is ambiguous. The germline gives CDR1 SNHLY, CDR2 FYNNEI. V shed 8 bases and J shed 1 base, with 14 bases lying between them. The CDR3 is made up of 14 amino acids. Complete variable domain (other parts from reference TRBV2 and TRBJ1-1): EPEVTQTPSHQVTQMGQEVILRCVPISNHLYFYWYRQILGQKVEFLVSFYNNEISEKSEIFDDQFSVERPDGSNFTLKIRSTKLEDSAMYFCASGAGAGNTEAFFGQGTRLTVV.